Listed here are 24 T cell receptor beta chains from one sample, sequenced in a study of cytomegalovirus exposure and HLA in healthy donors. PCR primers comprised 60 Vbeta and 13 Jbeta primers. The method was immunoSEQ multiplex PCR; TCRdb's version includes in-frame clones alone and lacks a portion of them. This table has 98,000 or so clones, around 80% appearing once. The specimen sequenced was PBMCs. The receptors stem from a woman between 35 and 50 years old in good health and CMV-seronegative.

This chain connects TRBV10-3 to TRBJ1-5, with D maybe TRBD1 (5 bases). In germline, CDR1 is ENHRY, CDR2 SYGVKD. The CDR3 loop spans 15 amino acids. The germline V and J ends were trimmed by 5 bases and 3 bases, with 14 bases remaining between them. The CDR3 reads CAISQGARINQPQHF. The CDR3, as DNA: TGTGCCATCAGTCAAGGGGCTCGGATCAATCAGCCCCAGCATTTT.

This clone is a singleton in its sample. V and J are TRBV5-4 and TRBJ1-2, with a weak D call TRBD1 (5 bases). CDR3 length equals 13 residues. Germline lookup yields CDR1 SGHNT and CDR2 YYREEE (reference sequence). V gave up 4 bases and J gave up 2 bases, with 9 bases separating them. The CDR3 DNA sequence: TGTGCCAGCAGCCTTCGGGGGAACTATGGCTACACCTTC. This gives the protein CASSLRGNYGYTF. The full variable domain, in which reference TRBV5-4 and TRBJ1-2 provide the parts outside the CDR3, is ETGVTQSPTHLIKTRGQQVTLRCSSQSGHNTVSWYQQALGQGPQFIFQYYREEENGRGNFPPRFSGLQFPNYSSELNVNALELDDSALYLCASSLRGNYGYTFGSGTRLTVV.

The CDR3 nucleotides are TGTGCCAGCAGCCCCCTCCGGGGGAACACTGAAGCTTTCTTT. Protein sequence: CASSPLRGNTEAFF. The rearrangement links TRBV7-2 to TRBJ1-1; D gene ambiguous. The CDR3 covers 14 residues. Trimming stripped 5 bases from V and 1 base from J, with 11 bases between. The germline CDR1 and CDR2 sequences are SGHTA and FQGNSA.

This chain connects TRBV28 to TRBJ2-3; 9 bases line up with TRBD1. This CDR3 is built from 15 residues. Germline assignment: CDR1 MDHEN and CDR2 SYDVKM. Trimming took 8 bases from V and 4 from J; bases not matched to a gene: 10. This CDR3 is CASSLRDRDADTQYF. Written as DNA, the CDR3 is TGTGCCAGCTCACTCCGGGACAGGGACGCAGATACGCAGTATTTT.

The chain joins TRBV9 to TRBJ1-5; no clear D. Per germline, CDR1 SGDLS and CDR2 YYNGEE. The length of the CDR3 is 15 residues. Between the trimmed V and J ends, which lost 0 bases and 5 bases, there was a span of 12 bases. The CDR3 region is CASSVEPWSDQPQHF. DNA of the CDR3: TGTGCCAGCAGCGTAGAACCCTGGTCAGATCAGCCCCAGCATTTT.

This clone has just a few counts. The chain links TRBV28 to TRBJ1-5; 7 bases line up with TRBD1. The CDR3 spans 14 residues. V lost 8 bases, J lost 1 base, and 5 bases stayed unmatched. The germline gives CDR1 MDHEN, CDR2 SYDVKM. CDR3 sequence: CASGKTGSNQPQHF. DNA for the CDR3: TGTGCCAGCGGAAAGACAGGGAGCAATCAGCCCCAGCATTTT.

The V call is TRBV19, the J call TRBJ1-5; 8 positions match TRBD1. This CDR3 contains 14 residues. Germline CDR1 and CDR2: LNHDA and SQIVND (reference sequence). V was clipped by 6 bases and J by 6 bases; unmatched bases: 7. The CDR3: CASSQRTGIQPQHF. The CDR3 bases are TGTGCCAGTAGCCAACGGACAGGGATTCAGCCCCAGCATTTT.

In its sample, this clone was seen a few times. The J gene is TRBJ2-5, the V gene TRBV6-5, with D tentatively TRBD1 (7 bases). This CDR3 has 14 amino acids. The V end was cut by 7 bases, the J end by 6 bases, with 18 bases between. Germline values: CDR1 MNHEY, CDR2 SVGAGI. Here the CDR3 reads CASNRGLESKTQYF. In nucleotides, the CDR3 is TGTGCCAGCAACAGGGGACTTGAATCGAAGACCCAGTACTTC.

This chain connects TRBV25-1 to TRBJ2-5; tentative D call: TRBD2 (6 bases). V dropped 9 bases and J dropped 2 bases, with 13 bases sitting between them. The CDR3 has 13 residues. Germline V CDR1 and CDR2: MGHDK, SYGVNS. The CDR3 nucleotides read TGTGCCAGTAGACGGGGGAGTCAAGAGACCCAGTACTTC. This translates into CASRRGSQETQYF.

The chain combines TRBV5-1 with TRBJ2-7; 9 bases are a match to TRBD2. This CDR3 is 18 amino acids long. V lost 7 bases to trimming and J lost 2 bases; unmatched junction nucleotides: 19. Germline V gives CDR1 SGHRS, CDR2 YFSETQ. The CDR3 reads CASGTHLSGSFGTYEQYF. The CDR3 DNA sequence: TGCGCCAGCGGCACCCACCTTAGCGGGAGCTTCGGGACCTACGAGCAGTACTTC.

The chain carries TRBV27 and TRBJ2-1; 7 positions agree with TRBD2. The CDR3 covers 13 residues. Germline-derived CDR1 and CDR2 are MNHEY and SMNVEV (reference sequence). After removal of 4 bases from V and 10 bases from J, the junction contained 7 bases not matched to a gene. CDR3 in amino acids: CASSWARGREQFF. CDR3 nucleotides: TGTGCCAGCAGTTGGGCCCGCGGGAGAGAGCAGTTCTTC.

V is TRBV7-9 and J is TRBJ2-3, with D perhaps matching TRBD2 (5 bases). This CDR3 region has 14 residues. V gave up 7 bases and J gave up 0 bases, with 11 bases separating them. In germline, CDR1 is SEHNR, CDR2 FQNEAQ (reference sequence). DNA for the CDR3: TGTGCCAGCACCCGCCGCGGGAGCACAGATACGCAGTATTTT. It yields the protein CASTRRGSTDTQYF. Full variable domain (missing parts from reference TRBV7-9 and TRBJ2-3): DTGVSQNPRHKITKRGQNVTFRCDPISEHNRLYWYRQTLGQGPEFLTYFQNEAQLEKSRLLSDRFSAERPKGSFSTLEIQRTEQGDSAMYLCASTRRGSTDTQYFGPGTRLTVL.

The chain uses TRBV28 and TRBJ1-1; 7 nucleotides agree with TRBD1. V shed 5 bases, J shed 0 bases, and the junction held 12 bases outside the gene matches. In germline, CDR1 is MDHEN, CDR2 SYDVKM. This CDR3 comprises 17 residues. This CDR3 reads CASSDIRGPTMNTEAFF. The CDR3 region has the DNA TGTGCCAGCAGTGATATAAGGGGGCCTACGATGAACACTGAAGCTTTCTTT. The whole variable domain, remainder taken from reference TRBV28 and TRBJ1-1, is DVKVTQSSRYLVKRTGEKVFLECVQDMDHENMFWYRQDPGLGLRLIYFSYDVKMKEKGDIPEGYSVSREKKERFSLILESASTNQTSMYLCASSDIRGPTMNTEAFFGQGTRLTVV.

The genes are TRBV7-9 and TRBJ2-1; TRBD1 matches 8 bases. J was trimmed by 7 bases and V by 3 bases; bases with no gene match: 8. The CDR3 extends over 15 amino acids. Germline V gives CDR1 SEHNR, CDR2 FQNEAQ (reference sequence). The CDR3 sequence: CASSFGGGQGNEQFF. CDR3 DNA: TGTGCCAGCAGCTTCGGGGGAGGACAGGGAAATGAGCAGTTCTTC.

The rearrangement uses TRBV7-3 and TRBJ2-5; 14 bases match TRBD2. Germline trimming cut 2 bases from V and 0 bases from J; bases unmatched to any gene: 8. The CDR3 has 19 amino acids. Per the germline V gene, CDR1 is SGHTA and CDR2 is FQGTGA. This chain's CDR3 is CASSLGRLAGGKYQETQYF. CDR3 coding DNA: TGTGCCAGCAGCTTAGGGAGACTAGCGGGAGGGAAGTACCAAGAGACCCAGTACTTC. Complete variable domain (other parts from reference TRBV7-3 and TRBJ2-5): GAGVSQTPSNKVTEKGKYVELRCDPISGHTALYWYRQSLGQGPEFLIYFQGTGAADDSGLPNDRFFAVRPEGSVSTLKIQRTERGDSAVYLCASSLGRLAGGKYQETQYFGPGTRLLVL.

The CDR3 nucleotides are TGTGCCATCGGGACTAGCGGACCTTACGAGCAGTACTTC. This translates into CAIGTSGPYEQYF. The V call is TRBV10-3, the J call TRBJ2-5, with 11 bases lining up with TRBD2. TRBJ2-7 matches the DNA end more closely, so the J call is doubtful. This CDR3 has 13 residues. Germline values: CDR1 ENHRY, CDR2 SYGVKD.

This chain links TRBV29-1 with TRBJ2-1; D is perhaps TRBD2 (5 bases). Germline values: CDR1 SQVTM, CDR2 ANQGSEA. The CDR3 is 13 residues long. Between the trimmed V and J ends, which lost 4 bases and 3 bases, there was a span of 10 bases. Written as DNA, the CDR3 is TGCAGCGTTGGACGGGATAACTACAATGAGCAGTTCTTC. This codes for CSVGRDNYNEQFF.

This chain uses TRBV16 with TRBJ2-7, with D maybe TRBD2 (6 bases). Germline-derived CDR1 and CDR2 are KGHSY and FQNENV. V lost 4 bases to trimming and J lost 5 bases, with 12 bases between them. This CDR3 spans 13 amino acids. CDR3 sequence reads: CASSRRLVNEQYF. The DNA of the CDR3 is TGTGCCAGCAGCCGGCGACTAGTCAACGAGCAGTACTTC.

This clone came up a few times. The CDR3: CASSAEQGWTEAFF. In nucleotides, the CDR3 is TGTGCCAGCAGTGCGGAACAGGGTTGGACTGAAGCTTTCTTT. The chain couples TRBV25-1 to TRBJ1-1; possibly TRBD1 for D (6 bases). Germline assignment: CDR1 MGHDK and CDR2 SYGVNS. V gave up 4 bases and J gave up 5 bases, with 14 bases separating them. CDR3 length: 14 amino acids.

This clone was detected only a few times. The chain recombines TRBV5-4 with TRBJ2-6; 10 bases map to TRBD2. V was pared by 4 bases and J by 0 bases, with 7 bases of the junction left unmatched. Germline V CDR1 and CDR2: SGHNT, YYREEE (reference sequence). This CDR3 has 18 amino acids. CDR3 coding DNA: TGTGCCAGCAGCCCTGGACTAGCGGACACCTCTGGGGCCAACGTCCTGACTTTC. Translated, it gives CASSPGLADTSGANVLTF.

This chain uses TRBV7-8 with TRBJ1-5; a possible D gene is TRBD1 (6 bases). Germline loops: CDR1 SGHVS, CDR2 FQNEAQ. CDR3 size: 15 residues. Trimming pared 4 bases from V and 1 base from J, leaving 11 bases between. The CDR3 sequence: CASSSGARSNQPQHF. The CDR3 DNA sequence: TGTGCCAGCAGCTCAGGGGCGAGGAGCAATCAGCCCCAGCATTTT. Together with reference TRBV7-8 and TRBJ1-5, the CDR3 gives the full variable domain: GAGVSQSPRYKVAKRGQDVALRCDPISGHVSLFWYQQALGQGPEFLTYFQNEAQLDKSGLPSDRFFAERPEGSVSTLKIQRTQQEDSAVYLCASSSGARSNQPQHFGDGTRLSIL.

J is TRBJ2-7 and V is TRBV15; 14 bases are a match to TRBD2. CDR3 length equals 15 residues. J gave up 6 bases and V 7 bases, and 8 bases lay outside the gene matches. Germline V gene lookup returns CDR1 LNHNV and CDR2 YYDKDF (reference sequence). This CDR3 is CATKGLAGGFGEQYF. CDR3 sequence (DNA): TGTGCCACCAAAGGACTAGCGGGAGGATTCGGCGAGCAGTACTTC.

This sequence joins TRBV2 and TRBJ2-7; 8 bases are a match to TRBD2. V lost 7 bases to trimming and J lost 3 bases; unmatched junction nucleotides: 8. Germline CDR1 is SNHLY and CDR2 is FYNNEI. The length of the CDR3 is 14 residues. CDR3 loop: CASIVTGLVYEQYF. DNA for the CDR3: TGTGCCAGCATCGTAACGGGACTAGTCTACGAGCAGTACTTC.

V gene TRBV28 combines with J gene TRBJ2-6; 10 bases are shared with TRBD2. V dropped 7 bases and J dropped 1; count of bases not matched to a gene: 4. Germline CDR1 MDHEN, CDR2 SYDVKM. The CDR3 runs 16 residues. The CDR3 DNA follows: TGTGCCAGCATCCCAGCGGGAGGGTCTGGGGCCAACGTCCTGACTTTC. This gives the protein CASIPAGGSGANVLTF.